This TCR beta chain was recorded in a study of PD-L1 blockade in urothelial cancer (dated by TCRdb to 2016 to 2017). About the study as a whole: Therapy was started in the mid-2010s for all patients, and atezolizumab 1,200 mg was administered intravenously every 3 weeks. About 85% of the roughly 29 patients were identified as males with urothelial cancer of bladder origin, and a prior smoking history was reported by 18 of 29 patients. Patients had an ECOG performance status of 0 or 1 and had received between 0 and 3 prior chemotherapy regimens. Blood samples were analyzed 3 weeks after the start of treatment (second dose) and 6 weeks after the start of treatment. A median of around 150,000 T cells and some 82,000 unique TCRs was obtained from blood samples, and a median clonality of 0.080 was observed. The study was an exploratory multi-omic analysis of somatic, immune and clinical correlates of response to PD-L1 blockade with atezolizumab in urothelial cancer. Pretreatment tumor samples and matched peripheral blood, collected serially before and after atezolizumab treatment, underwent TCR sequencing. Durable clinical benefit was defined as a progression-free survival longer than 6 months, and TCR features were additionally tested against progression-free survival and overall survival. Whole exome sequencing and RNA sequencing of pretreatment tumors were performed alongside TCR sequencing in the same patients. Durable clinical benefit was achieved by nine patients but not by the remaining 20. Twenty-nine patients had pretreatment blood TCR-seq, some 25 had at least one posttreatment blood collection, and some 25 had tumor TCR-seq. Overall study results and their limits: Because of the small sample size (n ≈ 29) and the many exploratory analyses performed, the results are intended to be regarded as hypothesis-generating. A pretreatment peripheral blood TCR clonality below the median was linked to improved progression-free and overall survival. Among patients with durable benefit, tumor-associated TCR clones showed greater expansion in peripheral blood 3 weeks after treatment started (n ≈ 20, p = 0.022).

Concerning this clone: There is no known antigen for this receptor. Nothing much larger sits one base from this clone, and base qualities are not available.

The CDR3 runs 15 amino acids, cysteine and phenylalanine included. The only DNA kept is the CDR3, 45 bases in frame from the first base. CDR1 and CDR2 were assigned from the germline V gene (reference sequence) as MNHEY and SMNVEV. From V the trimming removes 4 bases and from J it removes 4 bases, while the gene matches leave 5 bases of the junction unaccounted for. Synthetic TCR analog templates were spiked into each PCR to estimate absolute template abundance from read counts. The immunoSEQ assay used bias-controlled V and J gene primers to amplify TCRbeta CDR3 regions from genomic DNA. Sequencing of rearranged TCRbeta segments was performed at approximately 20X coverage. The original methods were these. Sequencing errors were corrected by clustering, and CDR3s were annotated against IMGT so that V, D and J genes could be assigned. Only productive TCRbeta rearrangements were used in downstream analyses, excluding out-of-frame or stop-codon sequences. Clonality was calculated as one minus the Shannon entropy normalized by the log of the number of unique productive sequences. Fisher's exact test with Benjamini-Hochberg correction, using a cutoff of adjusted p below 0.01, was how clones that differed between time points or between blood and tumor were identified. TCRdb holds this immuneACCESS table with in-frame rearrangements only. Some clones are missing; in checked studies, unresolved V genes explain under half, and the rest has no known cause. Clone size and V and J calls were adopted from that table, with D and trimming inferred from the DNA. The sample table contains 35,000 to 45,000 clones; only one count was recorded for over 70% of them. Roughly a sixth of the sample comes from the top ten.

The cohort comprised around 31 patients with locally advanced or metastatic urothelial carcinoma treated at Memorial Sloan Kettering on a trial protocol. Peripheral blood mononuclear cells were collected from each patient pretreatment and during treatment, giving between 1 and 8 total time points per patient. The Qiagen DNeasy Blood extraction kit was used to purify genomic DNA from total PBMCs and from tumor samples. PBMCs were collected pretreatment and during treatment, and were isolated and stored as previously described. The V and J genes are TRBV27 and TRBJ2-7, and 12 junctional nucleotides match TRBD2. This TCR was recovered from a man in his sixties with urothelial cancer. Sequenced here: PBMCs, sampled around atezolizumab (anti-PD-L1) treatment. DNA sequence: TGTGCCAGCAGTTCAACTAGCGGGGGGAGATACGAGCAGTACTTC. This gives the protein CASSSTSGGRYEQYF.